The 2 T cell receptor beta chains below all came from one sample that was sequenced in a study of identifying expanded T cells in peripheral blood. The assay was immunoSEQ multiplex PCR, and TCRdb's table has in-frame clones only and misses some. Among around 130,000 clones, about 86% were seen once, and the ten largest hold around 8.4%. The sequencing sample was made of blood. These receptors came from a person aged 18-70 years in good health.

The gene calls are TRBV5-1 and TRBJ2-5; 9 nucleotides agree with TRBD1. This CDR3 has 13 residues. Germline lookup yields CDR1 SGHRS and CDR2 YFSETQ. Germline trimming cut 3 bases from V and 5 bases from J; bases unmatched to any gene: 2. The chain's CDR3 is CASSSGQGETQYF. CDR3 in DNA: TGCGCCAGCAGCTCCGGACAGGGGGAGACCCAGTACTTC.

This sequence joins TRBV7-8 and TRBJ1-1; no definite D call. Per the germline V gene, CDR1 is SGHVS and CDR2 is FQNEAQ. There are 13 residues in the CDR3. V lost 5 bases, J lost 6 bases, and 13 bases lay in between. As DNA, the CDR3 is TGTGCCAGCAGCCCCTCGATACTGGCTGAAGCTTTCTTT. Its protein is CASSPSILAEAFF.